The 12 T cell receptor beta chains in this list originate from one sample, sequenced in a study of blood T cell repertoires in COVID-19. Data came from immunoSEQ multiplex PCR; TCRdb stores just in-frame clones and leaves some out. Of roughly 46,000 clones in the sample, more than 85% were seen once. Sequenced: PBMCs or T cells enriched from blood (not recorded which). The receptor set was obtained from a woman between 45 and 65 years old who had recovered from COVID-19.

The rearrangement links TRBV19 to TRBJ2-7; tentatively, D is TRBD2 (6 bases). In germline, CDR1 is LNHDA, CDR2 SQIVND (reference sequence). The CDR3 has 14 residues. V lost 6 bases and J 4 bases, leaving 16 bases between the germline ends. The CDR3 region has the DNA TGTGCCAGTAGCATGAGGGAGGCGTTGTACGAGCAGTACTTC. Protein sequence: CASSMREALYEQYF.

The genes are TRBV5-6 and TRBJ1-4, with 8 nucleotides matching TRBD1. The CDR3 is 15 amino acids. Germline trimming cut 5 bases from V and 5 bases from J; bases unmatched to any gene: 8. The germline CDR1 and CDR2 sequences are SGHDT and YYEEEE. CDR3 residues: CASSYYGTGNEKLFF. For the CDR3, the DNA is TGTGCCAGCAGTTACTACGGGACAGGCAATGAAAAACTGTTTTTT.

The chain uses TRBV6-4 and TRBJ1-2; no clear D. This CDR3 has 15 residues. Germline V lookup: CDR1 MRHNA, CDR2 SNTAGT. V lost 10 bases and J 6 bases, leaving 24 bases between the germline ends. Written as DNA, the CDR3 is TGTGCCATCCGGAGGGCTCCCCCCTCGTCCGATGGCTACACCTTC. Translating gives CAIRRAPPSSDGYTF.

CDR3 protein: CASRGLLVEETQYF. CDR3 in DNA: TGTGCCAGCAGAGGACTCTTGGTTGAGGAGACCCAGTACTTC. The rearrangement uses TRBV28 and TRBJ2-5; possible D gene TRBD2, 5 bases. The CDR3 runs 14 residues. From germline, CDR1 is MDHEN and CDR2 SYDVKM. V gave up 6 bases and J gave up 5 bases, with 16 bases separating them. Using reference TRBV28 and TRBJ2-5 for the parts outside the CDR3, the full variable domain is DVKVTQSSRYLVKRTGEKVFLECVQDMDHENMFWYRQDPGLGLRLIYFSYDVKMKEKGDIPEGYSVSREKKERFSLILESASTNQTSMYLCASRGLLVEETQYFGPGTRLLVL.

This clone was observed a single time. This rearrangement joins TRBV11-2 to TRBJ1-5; D remains unclear. This CDR3 spans 13 amino acids. Germline values: CDR1 SGHAT, CDR2 FQNNGV. V was clipped by 3 bases and J by 6 bases, with 9 bases between them. CDR3 in amino acids: CASSFIGLQPQHF. The CDR3 DNA reads TGTGCCAGCAGCTTTATTGGACTTCAGCCCCAGCATTTT.

The V call is TRBV29-1, the J call TRBJ2-6; 7 bases match TRBD1. The CDR3 is made up of 14 amino acids. Unmatched junction bases numbered 6, after V lost 6 bases and J lost 4 bases. CDR1 and CDR2 (germline): SQVTM, ANQGSEA. Here the CDR3 DNA reads TGCAGCGTACTAGACAGGGCCGGGGCCAACGTCCTGACTTTC. Translation gives CSVLDRAGANVLTF.

In this sample, this clone turned up once. V is TRBV7-2 and J is TRBJ1-3; D not certain. The ends were cut back, 5 bases at V and 1 base at J, with 12 bases in the middle. This CDR3 has 15 residues. Germline CDR1 and CDR2: SGHTA and FQGNSA. CDR3 protein: CASSPSSGSGNTIYF. DNA for the CDR3: TGTGCCAGCAGCCCCTCGTCGGGGTCTGGAAACACCATATATTTT.

The chain carries TRBV3-1 (or the pseudogene TRBV3-2) and TRBJ2-3; 8 bases map to TRBD1. V lost 1 base to trimming and J lost 5 bases; unmatched junction nucleotides: 5. The germline CDR1 and CDR2 sequences are LGHDT and YNNKEL (reference sequence). This CDR3 has 15 residues. The CDR3 region is CASSQGDTGGDTQYF. CDR3 DNA: TGTGCCAGCAGCCAAGGGGATACAGGGGGAGATACGCAGTATTTT.

This clone was seen only once. This rearrangement joins TRBV18 to TRBJ2-1; perhaps TRBD2 as D (5 bases). The CDR3 is made up of 13 amino acids. Germline loops: CDR1 KGHSH, CDR2 LQKENI. V was clipped by 6 bases and J by 5 bases, with 11 bases between them. CDR3: CASSGGEHNEQFF. The CDR3 DNA reads TGTGCCAGCTCCGGAGGAGAGCACAATGAGCAGTTCTTC.

This clone was counted between two and nine times. The V call is TRBV18, the J call TRBJ1-2; 12 bases align to TRBD1. After removal of 2 bases from V and 0 bases from J, the junction contained 7 bases not matched to a gene. There are 18 residues in the CDR3. Per the germline V gene, CDR1 is KGHSH and CDR2 is LQKENI. CDR3 DNA sequence: TGTGCCAGCTCACCAAGCTTCGGGACAGGGGGCCCTAACTATGGCTACACCTTC. Translating gives CASSPSFGTGGPNYGYTF.

This clone was counted a single time. The chain couples TRBV27 to TRBJ2-7, with D unclear. Trimming shortened V by 7 bases and J by 4 bases, and 17 bases separated the two germline ends. CDR1 MNHEY and CDR2 SMNVEV come from the germline V gene (reference sequence). The CDR3 has 14 amino acids. This CDR3 is CASKLSSSRYEQYF. Written as DNA, the CDR3 is TGTGCCAGCAAACTATCGAGTAGTAGGTACGAGCAGTACTTC.

This chain connects TRBV14 to TRBJ2-3; D might be TRBD2 (6 bases). In germline, CDR1 is SGHDN, CDR2 FVKESK. The CDR3 is 16 residues long. The ends were cut back, 5 bases at V and 7 bases at J, with 22 bases in the middle. The CDR3 DNA reads TGTGCCAGCAGCGTACGACGTCTTGGAGGGACCAATACGCAGTATTTT. It translates to CASSVRRLGGTNTQYF.